This T cell receptor beta chain originates from a study of T-cell reconstitution after alpha-beta-depleted transplantation in children. Study-wide results and caveats: Where alpha-beta T cells came from about two months after transplant was reportedly several hundred expanded graft clones. Newly made T cells mostly supplied T-cell counts and diversity one year after transplant.

This clonotype was observed many times. Its antigen remains unidentified. Unique molecular identifiers were incorporated during preparation of the TCRbeta library. TCRdb independently ran MiXCR on the PCR reads; one entry per CDR3 protein. The data hold more than 200,000 distinct CDR3 sequences, with under 8.5% observed a single time. The CDR3 sequence is 12 residues long. Germline loops: CDR1 DFQATT, CDR2 SNEGSKA (reference sequence). V was cut by 7 bases and J by 5 bases, with 15 bases left in between. This rearrangement joins TRBV20-1 to TRBJ2-7; no firm D call. Material: PBMCs, mostly from graft donor cells, obtained 360 days after TCRalphabeta/CD19-depleted stem cell transplant. This sequence was found in a male patient aged 2 to 10 who had a stem cell transplant for acute myeloid leukemia, so the T cells may come from the graft donor. The CDR3 region is CSVRGSSDEQYF. The CDR3 nucleotides are TGCAGTGTAAGAGGTTCGTCCGACGAGCAGTACTTC.